These 13 T cell receptor beta chains were sequenced from one sample in a study of OX40 agonist ivuxolimab in advanced cancers. The table came from immunoSEQ multiplex PCR; TCRdb's copy has only in-frame clones and leaves some out. Of roughly 90,000 clones in the sample, 87% were seen once. This material consisted of CD4+ or CD8+ T cells sorted from blood, taken in a trial of the OX40 agonist ivuxolimab. The receptors stem from an adult with an advanced solid tumor such as melanoma, head and neck, liver or kidney cancer.

The genes are TRBV5-1 and TRBJ2-5; D gene uncertain. This CDR3 is 13 amino acids long. V was cut by 3 bases and J by 2 bases, with 8 bases left in between. From germline, CDR1 is SGHRS and CDR2 YFSETQ. In DNA form, the CDR3 reads TGCGCCAGCAGCTCTGACTGGCAAGAGACCCAGTACTTC. It translates to CASSSDWQETQYF.

The chain combines TRBV6-5 with TRBJ2-4; the D call may be TRBD1 or TRBD2 (5 bases each). The CDR3 contains 16 residues. CDR1 is MNHEY and CDR2 is SVGAGI in the germline V gene. V lost 0 bases and J 4 bases, leaving 13 bases between the germline ends. This chain's CDR3 is CASSYSIPGPKNIQYF. In DNA form, the CDR3 reads TGTGCCAGCAGTTACTCTATCCCGGGACCAAAAAACATTCAGTACTTC.

The chain is built from TRBV6-1 and TRBJ2-1, with 7 positions matching TRBD1. V shed 6 bases and J 0 bases; nucleotides not matched to a gene: 5. Germline V gene data show CDR1 as MNHNS and CDR2 as SASEGT. CDR3 length equals 15 residues. CDR3 sequence: CASRVDRSSYNEQFF. The CDR3, as DNA: TGTGCCAGCAGGGTGGACAGGAGCTCCTACAATGAGCAGTTCTTC.

The chain has TRBV6-5 and TRBJ2-3; 7 bases line up with TRBD2. V was clipped by 2 bases and J by 6 bases; unmatched bases: 2. Germline V gives CDR1 MNHEY, CDR2 SVGAGI. CDR3 length equals 13 residues. CDR3 sequence reads: CASSYNGGDTQYF. CDR3 coding DNA: TGTGCCAGCAGTTACAACGGGGGGGATACGCAGTATTTT.

The rearrangement uses TRBV19 and TRBJ2-3; TRBD1 matches 8 bases. CDR3 length: 17 amino acids. Germline values: CDR1 LNHDA, CDR2 SQIVND (reference sequence). V dropped 5 bases and J dropped 1; count of bases not matched to a gene: 11. Here the CDR3 DNA reads TGTGCCAGTAGTGCCGAAAGGGACAGGAGTGGCACAGATACGCAGTATTTT. This encodes CASSAERDRSGTDTQYF.

The chain combines TRBV5-1 with TRBJ2-5; D gene unclear. Per the germline V gene, CDR1 is SGHRS and CDR2 is YFSETQ. The CDR3 contains 16 residues. V was trimmed by 0 bases and J by 2 bases, leaving 14 bases between them. The CDR3 DNA sequence: TGCGCCAGCAGCTTGGATGGGATAACGTCTCAAGAGACCCAGTACTTC. The encoded protein is CASSLDGITSQETQYF.

The gene calls are TRBV9 and TRBJ1-5, with no clear D. Trimming pared 7 bases from V and 0 bases from J, leaving 8 bases between. Germline V CDR1 and CDR2: SGDLS, YYNGEE. The CDR3 length is 13 residues. The CDR3 region is CASSPGSNQPQHF. The CDR3 DNA reads as TGTGCCAGCTCCCCGGGTAGCAATCAGCCCCAGCATTTT.

This sequence joins TRBV7-2 and TRBJ1-6; 7 bases are a match to TRBD1. Germline lookup yields CDR1 SGHTA and CDR2 FQGNSA. This CDR3 spans 15 amino acids. Unmatched junction bases numbered 9, after V lost 7 bases and J lost 6 bases. CDR3: CASTKQGGINSPLHF. CDR3 nucleotides: TGTGCCAGCACCAAGCAGGGGGGTATTAATTCACCCCTCCACTTT.

The chain links TRBV6-5 to TRBJ2-5, with a tentative D call TRBD2 (6 bases). The V and J ends lost 5 bases and 8 bases respectively, with 12 bases between them. Germline values: CDR1 MNHEY, CDR2 SVGAGI. The length of the CDR3 is 12 residues. CDR3 sequence reads: CASSRAEGTQYF. DNA for the CDR3: TGTGCCAGCAGTAGGGCGGAGGGAACCCAGTACTTC.

The J gene is TRBJ1-3, the V gene TRBV30; 7 bases align to TRBD1. CDR3 length equals 15 residues. Looked up from germline, CDR1 is GTSNPN and CDR2 is SVGIG (reference sequence). Trimming at V came to 0 bases and at J to 7 bases, leaving 9 bases not matched to a gene. The DNA of the CDR3 is TGTGCCTGGAGTGTACCGGCGACAGGGCGGAACACCATATATTTT. Translating gives CAWSVPATGRNTIYF. Using reference TRBV30 and TRBJ1-3 for the parts outside the CDR3, the full variable domain is SQTIHQWPATLVQPVGSPLSLECTVEGTSNPNLYWYRQAAGRGLQLLFYSVGIGQISSEVPQNLSASRPQDRQFILSSKKLLLSDSGFYLCAWSVPATGRNTIYFGEGSWLTVV.

This chain uses TRBV7-8 with TRBJ1-1; D remains ambiguous. The V end lost 5 bases, the J end lost 3 bases, and 13 bases lay between the germline ends. The CDR3 is 14 amino acids. Germline V gene sequence: CDR1 SGHVS, CDR2 FQNEAQ. The CDR3 here is CASSPQEVDTEAFF. CDR3 nucleotide sequence: TGTGCCAGCAGCCCTCAGGAGGTCGACACTGAAGCTTTCTTT.

V and J are TRBV29-1 and TRBJ1-6; 9 nucleotides match TRBD1. Germline V gives CDR1 SQVTM, CDR2 ANQGSEA. V was pared by 7 bases and J by 8 bases, with 6 bases of the junction left unmatched. The CDR3 has 13 amino acids. The CDR3 DNA follows: TGCAGCGCCCGGACAGGGGTTGATTCACCCCTCCACTTT. The encoded protein is CSARTGVDSPLHF.

This clone has just one count. The V gene is TRBV27, the J gene TRBJ1-6; D unclear. V shed 6 bases and J shed 6 bases, with 12 bases lying between them. CDR1 is MNHEY, CDR2 SMNVEV, per germline (reference sequence). The CDR3 runs to 14 residues. CDR3 sequence (DNA): TGTGCCAGCAGCATTACAAGATTTAATTCACCCCTCCACTTT. Amino acids: CASSITRFNSPLHF.